The next 23 T cell receptor beta chains were all read from a single sample in a study of cytomegalovirus exposure and HLA in healthy donors. This table comes from immunoSEQ multiplex PCR, and its TCRdb copy is limited to in-frame clones, with some not included. The table records 150,000 to 200,000 clones, roughly 84% of them present only once. The sequenced sample was PBMCs. All receptors derive from a man aged 25 to 40 in good health and CMV-seropositive.

The chain is built from TRBV9 and TRBJ2-1, with 7 nucleotides matching TRBD1. The CDR3 is 14 amino acids. V gave up 7 bases and J gave up 4 bases; unmatched junction bases: 8. The V gene's germline CDR1 is SGDLS and CDR2 YYNGEE. CDR3 loop: CASAGAGGYNEQFF. DNA for the CDR3: TGTGCCAGCGCCGGGGCAGGGGGTTACAATGAGCAGTTCTTC.

This clone was recorded a few times. The CDR3 loop reads CASGPRSGEQYF. CDR3 DNA sequence: TGTGCCAGCGGACCACGATCGGGGGAGCAGTACTTC. The J gene is TRBJ2-7, the V gene TRBV7-9; D perhaps matches TRBD2 (5 bases). CDR3 size: 12 residues. Trimming pared 8 bases from V and 7 bases from J, leaving 15 bases between. Germline V CDR1 and CDR2: SEHNR, FQNEAQ (reference sequence).

The J gene is TRBJ1-4, the V gene TRBV2; D gene ambiguous. Germline V gene sequence: CDR1 SNHLY, CDR2 FYNNEI. V lost 4 bases and J 11 bases, leaving 20 bases between the germline ends. The CDR3 has 15 amino acids. CDR3 region: CASSAAGTMVEKLFF. The CDR3 nucleotides are TGTGCCAGCAGTGCGGCAGGCACGATGGTAGAGAAACTGTTTTTT.

The chain joins TRBV9 to TRBJ1-2; TRBD1 aligns across 9 bases. The ends lost 3 bases at V and 4 bases at J; junction bases unmatched: 10. The CDR3 totals 16 residues. Germline loops: CDR1 SGDLS, CDR2 YYNGEE. The CDR3 sequence: CASSGSGTGRSYGYTF. CDR3 coding DNA: TGTGCCAGCAGCGGGAGCGGGACAGGGCGATCCTATGGCTACACCTTC.

The rearrangement links TRBV4-1 to TRBJ2-1; 8 nucleotides agree with TRBD2. Germline trimming cut 2 bases from V and 1 base from J; bases unmatched to any gene: 1. The CDR3 spans 15 residues. Germline V gene lookup returns CDR1 MGHRA and CDR2 YSYEKL. The CDR3 DNA is TGCGCCAGCAGCCAAACGGGGGGGTCCTACAATGAGCAGTTCTTC. Its translation: CASSQTGGSYNEQFF.

The chain is built from TRBV2 and TRBJ2-7; possibly TRBD2 for D (5 bases). This CDR3 spans 13 amino acids. Germline V gives CDR1 SNHLY, CDR2 FYNNEI. The V and J ends lost 4 bases and 3 bases respectively, with 10 bases between them. The CDR3 DNA sequence: TGTGCCAGCAGTGCCCGGGGTCGCTACGAGCAGTACTTC. Amino acid sequence: CASSARGRYEQYF.

The chain uses TRBV6-1 and TRBJ1-2; 7 bases map to TRBD1. J was trimmed by 3 bases and V by 3 bases; bases with no gene match: 7. Germline V CDR1 and CDR2: MNHNS, SASEGT. The CDR3 sequence is 15 residues long. CDR3 in amino acids: CASSDPGTEHYGYTF. The DNA of the CDR3 is TGTGCCAGCAGTGATCCTGGGACAGAACACTATGGCTACACCTTC.

V is TRBV5-1 and J is TRBJ2-6; 7 nucleotides match TRBD1. V gave up 0 bases and J gave up 1 base; unmatched junction bases: 1. Germline V lookup: CDR1 SGHRS, CDR2 YFSETQ. CDR3 length: 16 amino acids. CDR3 coding DNA: TGCGCCAGCAGCTTGGACAGGGGATCTGGGGCCAACGTCCTGACTTTC. Translating it yields CASSLDRGSGANVLTF.

The gene calls are TRBV29-1 and TRBJ2-3, with D perhaps matching TRBD2 (6 bases). The CDR3 sequence is 14 residues long. V was trimmed by 6 bases and J by 2 bases, leaving 15 bases between them. Looked up from germline, CDR1 is SQVTM and CDR2 is ANQGSEA. The CDR3 reads CSVGYGEATDTQYF. CDR3 nucleotide sequence: TGCAGCGTGGGATATGGGGAGGCCACAGATACGCAGTATTTT.

V is TRBV6-1 and J is TRBJ1-5, with TRBD1 as a possible D gene (6 bases). Per germline, CDR1 MNHNS and CDR2 SASEGT. V was trimmed by 2 bases and J by 0 bases, leaving 8 bases between them. The length of the CDR3 is 15 residues. The CDR3 coding sequence is TGTGCCAGCAGTGAATGGGGACATAGCAATCAGCCCCAGCATTTT. It is translated as CASSEWGHSNQPQHF.

This chain links TRBV6-5 with TRBJ2-1; 10 bases map to TRBD2. With 4 bases clipped from V and 4 bases from J, the junction kept 4 bases outside the gene matches. Germline values: CDR1 MNHEY, CDR2 SVGAGI. The CDR3 has 15 residues. The DNA of the CDR3 is TGTGCCAGCAGTTCTAGCGGGAGTCTTTACAATGAGCAGTTCTTC. Translated: CASSSSGSLYNEQFF.

CDR3 nucleotide sequence: TGTGCCAGCTCACCCGGGACAGACCTCTATGGCTACACCTTC. Protein: CASSPGTDLYGYTF. The J gene is TRBJ1-2, the V gene TRBV18; 7 bases match TRBD1. Germline V lookup: CDR1 KGHSH, CDR2 LQKENI. Germline trimming cut 3 bases from V and 4 bases from J; bases unmatched to any gene: 5. This CDR3 contains 14 residues.

This sequence joins TRBV2 and TRBJ2-1; TRBD2 matches 11 bases. This CDR3 has 14 residues. V lost 4 bases, J lost 6 bases, and 2 bases stayed unmatched. The germline CDR1 and CDR2 sequences are SNHLY and FYNNEI. CDR3 in DNA: TGTGCCAGCAGTGGTAGCGGGAGGGTCAATGAGCAGTTCTTC. This encodes CASSGSGRVNEQFF.

V is TRBV18 and J is TRBJ1-1, with TRBD1 identical over 11 bases. The CDR3 contains 14 residues. From germline, CDR1 is KGHSH and CDR2 LQKENI. J lost 5 bases, V lost 5 bases, and 4 bases had no gene match. The CDR3 here is CASSSGQGETEAFF. The DNA of the CDR3 is TGTGCCAGCTCATCGGGACAGGGGGAAACTGAAGCTTTCTTT.

The gene calls are TRBV19 and TRBJ2-1; 9 positions agree with TRBD1. The CDR3 is 15 residues long. Germline CDR1 reads LNHDA; CDR2 reads SQIVND (reference sequence). After removal of 1 base from V and 6 bases from J, the junction contained 4 bases not matched to a gene. CDR3 protein: CASSIGDRAPNEQFF. The DNA of the CDR3 is TGTGCCAGTAGTATAGGGGACAGGGCACCCAATGAGCAGTTCTTC.

The chain uses TRBV28 and TRBJ2-7; weak D call: TRBD1 (6 bases). Trimming pared 2 bases from V and 3 bases from J, leaving 11 bases between. This CDR3 region has 14 residues. Germline V gene lookup returns CDR1 MDHEN and CDR2 SYDVKM. The CDR3 spells CASSLGTRDYEQYF. The CDR3 DNA follows: TGTGCCAGCAGTTTAGGGACAAGAGACTACGAGCAGTACTTC.

The table lists this clone with a few counts. The V call is TRBV7-9, the J call TRBJ2-7; tentative D call: TRBD2 (6 bases). The V gene's germline CDR1 is SEHNR and CDR2 FQNEAQ (reference sequence). CDR3 length equals 12 residues. Deletions cut 5 bases from V and 6 bases from J, with 11 bases between. CDR3 bases: TGTGCCAGCAGCGCGGGACCCTCCGAGCAGTACTTC. It translates to CASSAGPSEQYF.

The genes are TRBV5-1 and TRBJ1-3, with 8 bases aligning to TRBD1. Trimming at V came to 3 bases and at J to 2 bases, leaving 1 base not matched to a gene. The CDR3 sequence is 14 residues long. The germline V gene has CDR1 SGHRS and CDR2 YFSETQ. This chain's CDR3 is CASSSQGAGNTIYF. CDR3 coding DNA: TGCGCCAGCAGCTCACAGGGGGCTGGAAACACCATATATTTT.

This chain's CDR3 is CASSLDRGPYNEQFF. Here the CDR3 DNA reads TGTGCCAGCAGCTTAGACAGGGGCCCCTACAATGAGCAGTTCTTC. The chain joins TRBV13 to TRBJ2-1; TRBD1 aligns across 7 bases. There are 15 residues in the CDR3. The germline V gene encodes CDR1 PRHDT and CDR2 FYEKMQ (reference sequence). J gave up 2 bases and V 1 base, and 2 bases lay outside the gene matches.

V usage is TRBV7-8 and J usage is TRBJ1-5, with TRBD1 matching 8 bases. CDR3 length equals 15 residues. The V gene end was trimmed by 4 bases and the J gene end by 4 bases; junction bases not matched to a gene: 6. Germline-derived CDR1 and CDR2 are SGHVS and FQNEAQ. The CDR3 loop reads CASSSMTGENQPQHF. CDR3 nucleotide sequence: TGTGCCAGCAGCTCGATGACAGGGGAAAATCAGCCCCAGCATTTT. The complete variable domain, with remaining parts taken from reference TRBV7-8 and TRBJ1-5, reads GAGVSQSPRYKVAKRGQDVALRCDPISGHVSLFWYQQALGQGPEFLTYFQNEAQLDKSGLPSDRFFAERPEGSVSTLKIQRTQQEDSAVYLCASSSMTGENQPQHFGDGTRLSIL.

The chain couples TRBV5-4 to TRBJ2-7; D is undetermined. Germline V gives CDR1 SGHNT, CDR2 YYREEE (reference sequence). Trimming removed 1 base from V and 2 bases from J, with 7 bases in between. The length of the CDR3 is 13 residues. CDR3 nucleotides: TGTGCCAGCAGCTTGAGCATTACCTACGAGCAGTACTTC. Residues: CASSLSITYEQYF.

The chain combines TRBV6-1 with TRBJ2-7; 7 bases agree with TRBD2. CDR3 length equals 15 residues. Germline loops: CDR1 MNHNS, CDR2 SASEGT. V lost 3 bases, J lost 5 bases, and 10 bases stayed unmatched. CDR3 amino acids: CASSDRSGGVDEQYF. The CDR3 bases are TGTGCCAGCAGTGATCGCTCGGGGGGAGTCGACGAGCAGTACTTC.

This sequence joins TRBV28 and TRBJ2-1; 12 bases are shared with TRBD2. Germline CDR1 reads MDHEN; CDR2 reads SYDVKM. The CDR3 loop spans 16 amino acids. V was clipped by 3 bases and J by 7 bases; unmatched bases: 7. CDR3 amino acids: CASSLGLAGGPNEQFF. The CDR3 DNA sequence: TGTGCCAGCAGTTTGGGTCTAGCGGGAGGGCCAAATGAGCAGTTCTTC.